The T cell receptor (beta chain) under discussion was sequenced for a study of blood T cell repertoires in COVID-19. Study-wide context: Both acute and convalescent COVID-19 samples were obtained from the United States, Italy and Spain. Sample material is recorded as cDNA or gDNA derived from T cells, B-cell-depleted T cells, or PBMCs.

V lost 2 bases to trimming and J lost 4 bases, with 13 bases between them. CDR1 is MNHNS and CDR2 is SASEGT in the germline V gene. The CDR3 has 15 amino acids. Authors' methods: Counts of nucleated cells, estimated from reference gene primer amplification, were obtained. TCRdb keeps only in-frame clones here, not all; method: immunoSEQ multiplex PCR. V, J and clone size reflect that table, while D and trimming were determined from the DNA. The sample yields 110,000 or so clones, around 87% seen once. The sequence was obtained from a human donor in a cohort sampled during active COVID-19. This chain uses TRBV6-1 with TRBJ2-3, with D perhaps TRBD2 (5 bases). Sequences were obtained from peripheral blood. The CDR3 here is CASSERSGPPDTQYF. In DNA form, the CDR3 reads TGTGCCAGCAGTGAACGAAGCGGCCCTCCAGATACGCAGTATTTT.